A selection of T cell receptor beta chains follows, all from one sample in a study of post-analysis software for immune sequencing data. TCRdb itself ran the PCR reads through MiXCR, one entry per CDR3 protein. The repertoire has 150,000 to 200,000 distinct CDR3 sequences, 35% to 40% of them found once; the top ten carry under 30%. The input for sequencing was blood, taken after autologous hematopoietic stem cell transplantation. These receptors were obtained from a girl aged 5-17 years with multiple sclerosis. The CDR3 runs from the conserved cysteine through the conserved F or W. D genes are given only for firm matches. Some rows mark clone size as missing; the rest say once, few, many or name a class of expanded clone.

CDR3aa: CASSSPMGGLAKNIQYF; CDR3nt: TGTGCCAGCAGTTCCCCGATGGGGGGGCTAGCCAAAAACATTCAGTACTTC; j_gene: TRBJ2-4; v_gene: TRBV12-3/TRBV12-4; d_gene: NA; abundance: NA; len: 17
CDR3aa: CAISDGGSGANVLTF; CDR3nt: TGTGCCATCAGTGACGGAGGTTCTGGGGCCAACGTCCTGACTTTC; j_gene: TRBJ2-6; v_gene: TRBV10-3; d_gene: NA; abundance: few; len: 15
CDR3aa: CASSEKAGGSANYGYTF; CDR3nt: TGTGCCAGCAGTGAAAAGGCAGGGGGCTCGGCTAACTATGGCTACACCTTC; j_gene: TRBJ1-2; v_gene: TRBV2; d_gene: TRBD1; abundance: NA; len: 17
CDR3aa: CASSTGDPDTQYF; CDR3nt: TGTGCCAGCAGCACAGGGGACCCAGATACGCAGTATTTT; j_gene: TRBJ2-3; v_gene: TRBV11-2; d_gene: TRBD1; abundance: once; len: 13
CDR3aa: CASSQTDSYEQYF; CDR3nt: TGTGCCAGCAGCCAGACGGATTCCTACGAGCAGTACTTC; j_gene: TRBJ2-7; v_gene: TRBV28; d_gene: NA; abundance: once; len: 13
CDR3aa: CASSFWDYQETQYF; CDR3nt: TGTGCCAGCAGTTTTTGGGACTACCAAGAGACCCAGTACTTC; j_gene: TRBJ2-5; v_gene: TRBV28; d_gene: NA; abundance: few; len: 14
CDR3aa: CATSYGQTRDINNEQFF; CDR3nt: TGTGCCACATCATACGGCCAGACCCGGGACATCAACAATGAGCAGTTCTTC; j_gene: TRBJ2-1; v_gene: TRBV10-3; d_gene: NA; abundance: few; len: 17
CDR3aa: CASSVGPRVGGETQYF; CDR3nt: TGTGCCAGCAGCGTAGGCCCCCGAGTGGGGGGAGAGACCCAGTACTTC; j_gene: TRBJ2-5; v_gene: TRBV9; d_gene: NA; abundance: few; len: 16
CDR3aa: CASSLEVPYEQYF; CDR3nt: TGCGCCAGCAGCTTGGAGGTCCCCTACGAGCAGTACTTC; j_gene: TRBJ2-7; v_gene: TRBV5-1; d_gene: NA; abundance: few; len: 13
CDR3aa: CASSFLTGESDTQYF; CDR3nt: TGTGCCAGCAGTTTTCTTACAGGGGAATCAGATACGCAGTATTTT; j_gene: TRBJ2-3; v_gene: TRBV12-3/TRBV12-4; d_gene: TRBD1; abundance: few; len: 15
CDR3aa: CASSLRQGRTSNYGYTF; CDR3nt: TGTGCCAGCAGTTTAAGGCAGGGGCGCACCTCTAACTATGGCTACACCTTC; j_gene: TRBJ1-2; v_gene: TRBV12-3/TRBV12-4; d_gene: NA; abundance: once; len: 17
CDR3aa: CASSLVSYNEQFF; CDR3nt: TGTGCCAGCAGTTTGGTCAGCTACAATGAGCAGTTCTTC; j_gene: TRBJ2-1; v_gene: TRBV11-2; d_gene: NA; abundance: many; len: 13
CDR3aa: CASRETANTEAFF; CDR3nt: TGTGCCAGCAGGGAGACAGCGAACACTGAAGCTTTCTTT; j_gene: TRBJ1-1; v_gene: TRBV6-4; d_gene: NA; abundance: NA; len: 13
CDR3aa: CASSPHPSEREPQFF; CDR3nt: TGTGCCAGCAGCCCCCACCCTAGCGAGAGGGAACCACAGTTCTTC; j_gene: TRBJ2-1; v_gene: TRBV9; d_gene: NA; abundance: NA; len: 15
CDR3aa: CASSLNRDRGLIGLYNEQFF; CDR3nt: TGTGCCAGCAGCCTGAACCGGGACAGGGGTTTGATCGGACTCTACAATGAGCAGTTCTTC; j_gene: TRBJ2-1; v_gene: TRBV11-2; d_gene: TRBD1; abundance: NA; len: 20
CDR3aa: CASSPRGESTDTQYF; CDR3nt: TGTGCCAGCAGTCCCAGGGGAGAGAGCACAGATACGCAGTATTTT; j_gene: TRBJ2-3; v_gene: TRBV12-3/TRBV12-4; d_gene: NA; abundance: NA; len: 15
CDR3aa: CSAATQSYNEQFF; CDR3nt: TGCAGTGCGGCTACACAGTCCTACAATGAGCAGTTCTTC; j_gene: TRBJ2-1; v_gene: TRBV20-1; d_gene: NA; abundance: NA; len: 13
CDR3aa: CATVGGAQETQYF; CDR3nt: TGTGCCACTGTGGGGGGGGCCCAAGAGACCCAGTACTTC; j_gene: TRBJ2-5; v_gene: TRBV6-6; d_gene: NA; abundance: few; len: 13
CDR3aa: CSVEGTGYYGYTF; CDR3nt: TGCAGCGTTGAGGGGACAGGGTATTATGGCTACACCTTC; j_gene: TRBJ1-2; v_gene: TRBV29-1; d_gene: TRBD1; abundance: NA; len: 13
CDR3aa: CSARESTNYGYTF; CDR3nt: TGCAGCGCAAGGGAGAGCACTAACTATGGCTACACCTTC; j_gene: TRBJ1-2; v_gene: TRBV29-1; d_gene: NA; abundance: few; len: 13
CDR3aa: CVSSFGTRSSYEQYF; CDR3nt: TGTGTCAGCAGCTTCGGGACTAGGAGCTCCTACGAGCAGTACTTC; j_gene: TRBJ2-7; v_gene: TRBV7-4; d_gene: TRBD2; abundance: NA; len: 15
CDR3aa: CSVEGTSGIPYNEQFF; CDR3nt: TGCAGCGTTGAAGGGACTAGCGGGATACCCTACAATGAGCAGTTCTTC; j_gene: TRBJ2-1; v_gene: TRBV29-1; d_gene: TRBD2; abundance: NA; len: 16
CDR3aa: CAISEGYRSSYEQYF; CDR3nt: TGTGCCATCAGTGAAGGGTACAGGAGCTCCTACGAGCAGTACTTC; j_gene: TRBJ2-7; v_gene: TRBV10-3; d_gene: NA; abundance: NA; len: 15
CDR3aa: CASSLAGDYEQYF; CDR3nt: TGTGCCAGCAGTTTAGCAGGGGACTACGAGCAGTACTTC; j_gene: TRBJ2-7; v_gene: TRBV27; d_gene: NA; abundance: few; len: 13
CDR3aa: CASAWDRGNEQYF; CDR3nt: TGTGCCAGCGCATGGGACAGGGGAAACGAGCAGTACTTC; j_gene: TRBJ2-7; v_gene: TRBV12-3/TRBV12-4; d_gene: TRBD1; abundance: many; len: 13
CDR3aa: CASSQEVPQGSTGELFF; CDR3nt: TGCGCCAGCAGCCAAGAAGTCCCACAGGGGAGCACCGGGGAGCTGTTTTTT; j_gene: TRBJ2-2; v_gene: TRBV4-1; d_gene: TRBD1; abundance: few; len: 17
CDR3aa: CSVAMGPGNTEAFF; CDR3nt: TGCAGCGTGGCTATGGGACCAGGGAACACTGAAGCTTTCTTT; j_gene: TRBJ1-1; v_gene: TRBV29-1; d_gene: NA; abundance: NA; len: 14
CDR3aa: CASSYGGPNYGYTF; CDR3nt: TGTGCCAGCAGTTATGGGGGGCCAAACTATGGCTACACCTTC; j_gene: TRBJ1-2; v_gene: TRBV12-3/TRBV12-4; d_gene: NA; abundance: NA; len: 14
CDR3aa: CAISAGREYNEQFF; CDR3nt: TGTGCCATCAGCGCAGGTAGGGAGTACAATGAGCAGTTCTTC; j_gene: TRBJ2-1; v_gene: TRBV10-3; d_gene: NA; abundance: NA; len: 14
CDR3aa: CASSLDSEETQYF; CDR3nt: TGTGCTAGCAGCTTAGATAGCGAAGAGACCCAGTACTTC; j_gene: TRBJ2-5; v_gene: TRBV7-7; d_gene: NA; abundance: few; len: 13
CDR3aa: CASGTSGAFPYEQYF; CDR3nt: TGTGCCAGCGGGACTAGCGGGGCCTTTCCCTACGAGCAGTACTTC; j_gene: TRBJ2-7; v_gene: TRBV6-5; d_gene: TRBD2; abundance: few; len: 15
CDR3aa: CATSRGLAETQYF; CDR3nt: TGTGCCACCAGCAGAGGGCTAGCAGAGACCCAGTACTTC; j_gene: TRBJ2-5; v_gene: TRBV15; d_gene: NA; abundance: NA; len: 13
CDR3aa: CASSQWRAEAFF; CDR3nt: TGTGCCAGCAGCCAATGGCGGGCTGAAGCTTTCTTT; j_gene: TRBJ1-1; v_gene: TRBV9; d_gene: NA; abundance: NA; len: 12
CDR3aa: CSARQTGLVALGYTF; CDR3nt: TGCAGTGCTAGACAAACGGGACTTGTCGCCCTAGGCTACACCTTC; j_gene: TRBJ1-2; v_gene: TRBV20-1; d_gene: NA; abundance: once; len: 15
CDR3aa: CAISAILGQVLSEQFF; CDR3nt: TGTGCCATCAGTGCTATTTTGGGACAGGTTCTTTCTGAGCAGTTCTTC; j_gene: TRBJ2-1; v_gene: TRBV10-3; d_gene: TRBD1; abundance: once; len: 16
CDR3aa: CASSPANRGFYGHTF; CDR3nt: TGTGCCAGCAGCCCAGCCAACAGGGGCTTCTATGGCCACACCTTC; j_gene: TRBJ1-2; v_gene: TRBV14; d_gene: TRBD1; abundance: once; len: 15
CDR3aa: CSVEGGRGASNTEAFF; CDR3nt: TGCAGCGTTGAAGGGGGCAGGGGAGCGTCCAACACTGAAGCTTTCTTT; j_gene: TRBJ1-1; v_gene: TRBV29-1; d_gene: NA; abundance: few; len: 16
CDR3aa: CSARDGGSVNEKLFF; CDR3nt: TGCAGTGCTAGAGATGGAGGGAGCGTTAATGAAAAACTGTTTTTT; j_gene: TRBJ1-4; v_gene: TRBV20-1; d_gene: NA; abundance: NA; len: 15
CDR3aa: CASSLRQGLSSYNSPLHF; CDR3nt: TGTGCCAGCAGTTTACGGCAGGGGCTGAGCTCCTATAATTCACCCCTCCACTTT; j_gene: TRBJ1-6; v_gene: TRBV28; d_gene: NA; abundance: NA; len: 18
CDR3aa: CATSVLNEQFF; CDR3nt: TGTGCCACCAGTGTTCTAAATGAGCAGTTCTTC; j_gene: TRBJ2-1; v_gene: TRBV24-1; d_gene: NA; abundance: many; len: 11
CDR3aa: CASSLTPTYEQYF; CDR3nt: TGTGCCAGCAGTTTGACGCCCACCTACGAGCAGTACTTC; j_gene: TRBJ2-7; v_gene: TRBV28; d_gene: NA; abundance: NA; len: 13
CDR3aa: CSALDRRFGNEQFF; CDR3nt: TGCAGTGCCCTTGACAGGAGGTTTGGAAATGAGCAGTTCTTC; j_gene: TRBJ2-1; v_gene: TRBV20-1; d_gene: NA; abundance: NA; len: 14
CDR3aa: CSVEAGAGLTDTQYF; CDR3nt: TGCAGCGTTGAAGCCGGTGCGGGTCTCACAGATACGCAGTATTTT; j_gene: TRBJ2-3; v_gene: TRBV29-1; d_gene: NA; abundance: NA; len: 15
CDR3aa: CSARHPGVFGYTF; CDR3nt: TGCAGTGCTAGGCACCCAGGGGTCTTTGGCTACACCTTC; j_gene: TRBJ1-2; v_gene: TRBV20-1; d_gene: NA; abundance: few; len: 13
CDR3aa: CASSLAGQGISYEQYF; CDR3nt: TGTGCCAGCAGCTTGGCCGGACAGGGGATCTCCTACGAGCAGTACTTC; j_gene: TRBJ2-7; v_gene: TRBV5-5; d_gene: TRBD1; abundance: many; len: 16
CDR3aa: CASSYAAEGGTEAFF; CDR3nt: TGTGCCAGCAGTTACGCCGCGGAGGGTGGCACTGAAGCTTTCTTT; j_gene: TRBJ1-1; v_gene: TRBV6-2/TRBV6-3; d_gene: NA; abundance: NA; len: 15
CDR3aa: CASSLDPGRIYGYTF; CDR3nt: TGTGCCAGCAGTTTAGACCCGGGACGGATCTATGGCTACACCTTC; j_gene: TRBJ1-2; v_gene: TRBV27; d_gene: NA; abundance: many; len: 15
CDR3aa: CASSPTSALEQFF; CDR3nt: TGTGCCAGCAGCCCAACGTCAGCCTTAGAGCAGTTCTTC; j_gene: TRBJ2-1; v_gene: TRBV11-2; d_gene: NA; abundance: few; len: 13
CDR3aa: CSGRRFSAKDTQYF; CDR3nt: TGCAGCGGGAGGCGGTTTTCTGCGAAAGATACGCAGTATTTT; j_gene: TRBJ2-3; v_gene: TRBV29-1; d_gene: NA; abundance: once; len: 14
CDR3aa: CASSSIHSPGNYNEQFF; CDR3nt: TGTGCCAGCAGCTCGATCCACTCGCCCGGGAACTACAATGAGCAGTTCTTC; j_gene: TRBJ2-1; v_gene: TRBV7-3; d_gene: NA; abundance: NA; len: 17
CDR3aa: CASSHRQGAVGTQYF; CDR3nt: TGTGCCAGCAGCCATCGACAGGGCGCGGTGGGGACCCAGTACTTC; j_gene: TRBJ2-5; v_gene: TRBV7-6; d_gene: TRBD1; abundance: few; len: 15
CDR3aa: CAWKQGGQGRQPQHF; CDR3nt: TGTGCCTGGAAACAGGGGGGACAGGGCCGGCAGCCCCAGCATTTT; j_gene: TRBJ1-5; v_gene: TRBV30; d_gene: TRBD1; abundance: NA; len: 15
CDR3aa: CASSPVGGQGTGGANVLTF; CDR3nt: TGTGCCAGCAGCCCGGTAGGGGGACAGGGGACTGGTGGGGCCAACGTCCTGACTTTC; j_gene: TRBJ2-6; v_gene: TRBV4-2; d_gene: TRBD1; abundance: few; len: 19
CDR3aa: CASSKGPQGGSNEQFF; CDR3nt: TGTGCCAGCAGCAAAGGGCCGCAGGGCGGGAGCAATGAGCAGTTCTTC; j_gene: TRBJ2-1; v_gene: TRBV21-1; d_gene: NA; abundance: few; len: 16